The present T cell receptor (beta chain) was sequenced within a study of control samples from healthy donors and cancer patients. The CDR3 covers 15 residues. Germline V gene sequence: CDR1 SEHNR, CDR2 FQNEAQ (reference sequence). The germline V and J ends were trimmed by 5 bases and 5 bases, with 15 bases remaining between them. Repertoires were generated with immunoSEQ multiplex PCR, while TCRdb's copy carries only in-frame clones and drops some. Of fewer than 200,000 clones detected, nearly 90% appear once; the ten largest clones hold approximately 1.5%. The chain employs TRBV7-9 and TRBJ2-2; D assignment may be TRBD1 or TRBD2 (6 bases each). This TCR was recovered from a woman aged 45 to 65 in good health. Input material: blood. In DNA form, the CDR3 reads TGTGCCAGCAGCCCCGGAGGGGGTGGAACCGGGGAGCTGTTTTTT. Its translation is CASSPGGGGTGELFF.